This T cell receptor beta chain was sequenced in a study of T cell responses to AZD1222 COVID-19 vaccine (dated by TCRdb to the early 2020s). At the level of the whole study: A total of 230 to 250 trial participants underwent TCR sequencing, of whom around 200 received two doses of AZD1222 and around 25 received two doses of the MenACWY control vaccine. Trial participants were enrolled into age subgroups of 18-55, 56-69 and 70-plus years, which contained 148, 28 and 57 TCR-sequenced participants, respectively. What the authors observed across the whole study: Only five or six AZD1222 recipients were SARS-CoV-2 seropositive at baseline, limiting conclusions about previously exposed vaccinees. Vaccine-associated CD4 TCRs spanned the whole spike protein, with dominant responses in regions 160-218 and 743-854. The 56-69-year group was small, and its depth increase did not reach significance, likely because of low power. Most participants were white British and females outnumbered males, and the authors suggested that clonal diversity may have been underestimated. No day 14 peak-response samples were available, so repertoires were characterized only after the peak T cell response. Nearly half of unique spike-specific TCRs reportedly recognized epitopes outside regions mutated in the B.1.351 and B.1.1.7 variants. After two AZD1222 doses, spike-specific TCR breadth and depth were significantly higher than at day 0 and than in MenACWY recipients.

After removal of 6 bases from V and 4 bases from J, the junction retains 0 bases not matched to a gene. The germline V gene provides CDR1 MNHEY and CDR2 SVGAGI. The CDR3 numbers 12 residues from cysteine through phenylalanine. Solely the CDR3 DNA is kept, with 36 bases framed from the first base. Concerning this clone: Its antigen is unknown. Base qualities are missing; no much larger clone stands one base away.

The time point tag for this specimen amounts to: about 28 days (+/-7) after the second vaccine dose. AZD1222 recipients given second doses at about 4 weeks or at about 12 weeks were pooled, since spike-specific TCR depth and breadth were not found to differ between the two schedules. Vaccinee samples were obtained from the UK trials COV001 and COV002, which included a single-blind randomized controlled phase 2/3 trial of AZD1222 (ChAdOx1 nCoV-19) in healthy adults. For TCRbeta chain sequencing, PBMC samples were collected from trial participants at day 0 and at day 28 after the second dose. The CDR3 regions of human TCRbeta chains were analyzed by immunosequencing. The authors' analysis ran thus. Repertoire TCRs were checked for matches against a reference library of SARS-CoV-2-specific TCRs that had been generated using the MIRA antigen-specificity platform. Breadth was defined as the fraction of unique TCRs that were SARS-CoV-2-associated, and depth was defined as the fraction of total T cells that were SARS-CoV-2-associated. Each spike-specific TCR was assigned to its reactive spike region and to a CD4 or CD8 class using the MIRA data. Log10-transformed breadth and depth values were compared by one-way ANOVA with Sidak's multiple comparisons tests. Entries here come from immuneACCESS through TCRdb and include only in-frame sequences with V and J called. Some clones fail to appear in such tables; in the studies checked, an unresolved V gene covers under half of the shortfall, and the cause of the remainder is unknown. Clonal size and the V and J genes are those of that table, whereas D and trimming came from the DNA. Within this sample are more than 95,000 clones, with roughly 89% of them counted one time only. Together, the top ten hold 6.5% to 7.5% of the sample.

The material was peripheral blood, obtained 28 days after the second AZD1222 dose. The rearranged segments are TRBV6-5 and TRBJ2-3; 8 middle bases align to TRBD1. This sequence was found in an adult who received the AZD1222 COVID-19 vaccine. The nucleotide sequence reads as follows: TGTGCCAGCAGGGACAGGGCAGATACGCAGTATTTT. It translates as CASRDRADTQYF.